This TCR beta chain was recovered during a study of T cell changes during pregnancy in multiple sclerosis. TCRdb keeps only in-frame clones here, not all; method: immunoSEQ multiplex PCR. The table has some 97,000 clones, around 92% seen once. Unmatched junction bases numbered 0, after V lost 5 bases and J lost 3 bases. The germline V gene encodes CDR1 MNHEY and CDR2 SVGAGI. The CDR3 loop spans 14 amino acids. This receptor was taken from a female donor with multiple sclerosis, enrolled in a pregnancy study. This chain links TRBV6-5 with TRBJ2-1; 11 bases match TRBD2. Sequences were derived from peripheral blood, sampled after pregnancy. DNA of the CDR3: TGTGCCAGCAGTCTAGCGGGAGGCTACAATGAGCAGTTCTTC. This translates into CASSLAGGYNEQFF.